Listed here are 18 T cell receptor beta chains from one sample, sequenced in a study of blood T cell repertoires in COVID-19. The assay was immunoSEQ multiplex PCR, and TCRdb's table has in-frame clones only and misses some. Among under 250,000 clones listed, roughly 80% were seen once. The specimen was peripheral blood. The receptors were sampled from an elderly woman with acute or convalescent COVID-19.

As concerns this clone: The same CDR3 also results from other DNA sequences found in this sample. The V and J genes are TRBV19 and TRBJ1-2; 8 nucleotides agree with TRBD1. Germline assignment: CDR1 LNHDA and CDR2 SQIVND (reference sequence). The CDR3 runs to 14 residues. V lost 4 bases and J lost 7; bases outside the gene matches: 8. CDR3 loop: CASSTSGTGFGYTF. In DNA, the CDR3 is TGTGCCAGTAGTACCTCTGGGACAGGATTTGGCTACACCTTC. Filled out from reference TRBV19 and TRBJ1-2, the complete variable domain reads DGGITQSPKYLFRKEGQNVTLSCEQNLNHDAMYWYRQDPGQGLRLIYYSQIVNDFQKGDIAEGYSVSREKKESFPLTVTSAQKNPTAFYLCASSTSGTGFGYTFGSGTRLTVV.

The chain uses TRBV5-6 and TRBJ2-7, with 7 bases identical to TRBD1. Looked up from germline, CDR1 is SGHDT and CDR2 is YYEEEE. After removal of 3 bases from V and 8 bases from J, the junction contained 8 bases not matched to a gene. This CDR3 contains 13 residues. The CDR3 coding sequence is TGTGCCAGCAGCTCTGGGACAGTCCTTCAGCAGTACTTC. Translating it yields CASSSGTVLQQYF.

V and J are TRBV3-1 (or the pseudogene TRBV3-2) and TRBJ2-3; D might be TRBD2 (5 bases). The CDR3 has 15 amino acids. Looked up from germline, CDR1 is LGHDT and CDR2 is YNNKEL (reference sequence). V lost 2 bases to trimming and J lost 0 bases, with 9 bases between them. DNA for the CDR3: TGTGCCAGCAGCCAATGGATAGCGAGCACAGATACGCAGTATTTT. It yields the protein CASSQWIASTDTQYF.

The gene calls are TRBV9 and TRBJ1-6; D unresolved. The CDR3 totals 14 residues. Germline CDR1 and CDR2: SGDLS and YYNGEE. V was shortened by 0 bases and J by 11 bases, with 12 bases between the two germline ends. CDR3 nucleotide sequence: TGTGCCAGCAGCGTAGCTACCGCCGGGACACCCCTCCACTTT. It codes for CASSVATAGTPLHF. The variable domain in full, with the rest retrieved from reference TRBV9 and TRBJ1-6, is DSGVTQTPKHLITATGQRVTLRCSPRSGDLSVYWYQQSLDQGLQFLIQYYNGEERAKGNILERFSAQQFPDLHSELNLSSLELGDSALYFCASSVATAGTPLHFGNGTRLTVT.

The CDR3 region has the DNA TGTGCCATCAGTGGAGGGTCCTACGAGCAGTACTTC. It is translated as CAISGGSYEQYF. The chain has TRBV10-3 and TRBJ2-7, with D perhaps TRBD2 (5 bases). Trimming removed 4 bases from V and 1 base from J, with 5 bases in between. The CDR3 is made up of 12 amino acids. The germline CDR1 and CDR2 sequences are ENHRY and SYGVKD.

CDR3 in amino acids: CASSQGPQNIQYF. CDR3 in DNA: TGCGCCAGCAGCCAGGGGCCTCAAAACATTCAGTACTTC. The rearrangement uses TRBV4-1 and TRBJ2-4; D might be TRBD1 (5 bases). The CDR3 consists of 13 residues. Trimming stripped 3 bases from V and 5 bases from J, with 8 bases between. Germline lookup yields CDR1 MGHRA and CDR2 YSYEKL.

This chain links TRBV10-3 with TRBJ2-3, with D perhaps matching TRBD1 (6 bases). With 10 bases removed from V and 0 bases from J, the gap between germline ends came to 11 bases. This CDR3 comprises 13 residues. The germline V gene encodes CDR1 ENHRY and CDR2 SYGVKD. DNA for the CDR3: TGTGCCACCTCTAGGGGGAGCACAGATACGCAGTATTTT. Its protein product is CATSRGSTDTQYF.

This clone was seen a few times. The V and J genes are TRBV6-5 and TRBJ1-5, with D possibly being TRBD1 (5 bases). Germline CDR1 and CDR2: MNHEY and SVGAGI. The CDR3 runs 13 residues. Trimming shortened V by 6 bases and J by 10 bases, and 16 bases separated the two germline ends. This chain's CDR3 is CASSRGSGEPQHF. CDR3 DNA sequence: TGTGCCAGCAGCAGAGGGTCGGGGGAACCCCAGCATTTT.

The rearrangement joins TRBV7-2 to TRBJ1-6; possibly TRBD1 for D (5 bases). Trimming shortened V by 1 base and J by 7 bases, and 14 bases separated the two germline ends. In germline, CDR1 is SGHTA, CDR2 FQGNSA. The CDR3 loop spans 16 amino acids. The CDR3: CASSLGVQGRNSPLHF. CDR3 bases: TGTGCCAGCAGCTTAGGAGTCCAGGGAAGGAATTCACCCCTCCACTTT.

The gene calls are TRBV5-1 and TRBJ1-1; tentatively, D is TRBD1 (6 bases). CDR3 length: 13 residues. Per germline, CDR1 SGHRS and CDR2 YFSETQ. The germline V and J ends were trimmed by 2 bases and 9 bases, with 14 bases remaining between them. The CDR3 DNA follows: TGCGCCAGCAGCTTTGGTCTCGACAGGCAAGCTTTCTTT. Translating it yields CASSFGLDRQAFF.

V is TRBV2 and J is TRBJ1-6; no definite D call. The CDR3 consists of 14 residues. Germline V gives CDR1 SNHLY, CDR2 FYNNEI. V was trimmed by 6 bases and J by 6 bases, leaving 12 bases between them. The CDR3 DNA sequence: TGTGCCAGCAGGGTACAGATGGCTAATTCACCCCTCCACTTT. Amino acid sequence: CASRVQMANSPLHF.

Written as DNA, the CDR3 is TGCGCCAGCAGCTCCACAGGGGACGCAGTCTACGAGCAGTACTTC. Its protein product is CASSSTGDAVYEQYF. The chain combines TRBV5-1 with TRBJ2-7, with 7 bases matching TRBD1. Trimming took 3 bases from V and 3 from J; bases not matched to a gene: 9. Germline CDR1 reads SGHRS; CDR2 reads YFSETQ. The CDR3 runs 15 residues.

This chain connects TRBV10-3 to TRBJ2-3, with D tentatively TRBD2 (6 bases). The germline CDR1 and CDR2 sequences are ENHRY and SYGVKD. This CDR3 contains 15 residues. Trimming took 4 bases from V and 5 from J, leaving 16 bases between them. CDR3 coding DNA: TGTGCCATCAGTGGTAAGGCGGGGACGGGAGATACGCAGTATTTT. Its protein product is CAISGKAGTGDTQYF.

V is TRBV19 and J is TRBJ2-6; 7 nucleotides agree with TRBD1. Losses at the gene ends were 1 base for V and 0 bases for J; bases not matched to a gene: 6. Germline V gene data show CDR1 as LNHDA and CDR2 as SQIVND (reference sequence). This CDR3 is built from 18 residues. The CDR3 loop reads CASSIATGPSSGANVLTF. CDR3 bases: TGTGCCAGTAGTATAGCGACAGGGCCCTCCTCTGGGGCCAACGTCCTGACTTTC.

The table lists this clone with a few counts. The V call is TRBV21-1, the J call TRBJ2-5; the table's D call of TRBD1 was not tested on the DNA. TRBV21-1 is described as a pseudogene. The CDR3 has 16 residues. The CDR3 coding sequence is TGTGCCAGCAGCAAAGAAGGGACAGGGCCATCAGAGACCCAGTACTTC. This sequence encodes CASSKEGTGPSETQYF.

This rearrangement joins TRBV4-1 to TRBJ2-3, with D possibly being TRBD1 (6 bases). Germline CDR1 reads MGHRA; CDR2 reads YSYEKL. The CDR3 sequence is 14 residues long. V was cut by 4 bases and J by 4 bases, with 12 bases left in between. CDR3 protein: CASSLQGSADTQYF. The CDR3 region has the DNA TGCGCCAGCAGCCTCCAGGGGTCTGCAGATACGCAGTATTTT.

V usage is TRBV6-5 and J usage is TRBJ1-5; possibly TRBD1 for D (6 bases). The CDR3 extends over 14 amino acids. Germline-derived CDR1 and CDR2 are MNHEY and SVGAGI. V was pared by 10 bases and J by 4 bases, with 17 bases between. The CDR3 DNA is TGTGCCACCAAGCCCTCCCAGGGGAATCAGCCCCAGCATTTT. Encoded protein: CATKPSQGNQPQHF.

V is TRBV5-4 and J is TRBJ1-1; 8 positions agree with TRBD1. Losses at the gene ends were 4 bases for V and 6 bases for J; bases not matched to a gene: 8. The germline V gene encodes CDR1 SGHNT and CDR2 YYREEE (reference sequence). The CDR3 consists of 14 residues. CDR3 sequence (DNA): TGTGCCAGCAGCCGAGATCTACAGGGGGCTGAAGCTTTCTTT. Its protein is CASSRDLQGAEAFF.